Listed here are 4 T cell receptor beta chains from one sample, sequenced in a study of immune heterogeneity within non-small cell lung tumors. For each sample, template was around 650 ng of bulk tumor genomic DNA. Several widely spaced biopsies per primary tumor were taken during surgery. Curative surgery was performed on patients who had untreated, newly diagnosed non-small cell lung cancer. TCR beta CDR3 was amplified by multiplex PCR using 32 V and 13 J primers. TCRdb recomputed calls from the multiplex PCR reads with MiXCR, one row per CDR3 protein. The sample shows 2,500 to 3,000 distinct CDR3 sequences, roughly a quarter of them seen only once. The sequenced material came from lung tumor tissue. These receptor sequences come from a man aged 50-59 years with non-small cell lung cancer.

This clonotype was detected only a few times. V usage is TRBV9 and J usage is TRBJ2-3; unclear D gene. Germline CDR1 SGDLS, CDR2 YYNGEE. This CDR3 has 13 residues. The V and J ends lost 0 bases and 7 bases respectively, with 9 bases between them. Here the CDR3 DNA reads TGTGCCAGCAGCGTAGATTTGCCCTATACGCAGTATTTT. This encodes CASSVDLPYTQYF. The whole variable domain, filled in from reference TRBV9 and TRBJ2-3, reads DSGVTQTPKHLITATGQRVTLRCSPRSGDLSVYWYQQSLDQGLQFLIQYYNGEERAKGNILERFSAQQFPDLHSELNLSSLELGDSALYFCASSVDLPYTQYFGPGTRLTVL.

By share, this clonotype ranks as medium-sized (0.01 to 0.1%). The V gene is TRBV29-1, the J gene TRBJ2-5; TRBD1 matches 10 bases. The CDR3 is 12 residues long. The junction had 1 base not matched to a gene; V was cut back by 4 bases and J by 5 bases. Per the germline V gene, CDR1 is SQVTM and CDR2 is ANQGSEA. CDR3 sequence reads: CSVGTGGETQYF. DNA of the CDR3: TGCAGCGTTGGGACAGGGGGGGAGACCCAGTACTTC.

A word on this clonotype: A much larger clone lies one base from this, so it may be a read error. The chain recombines TRBV5-8 with TRBJ1-2; D gene unclear. Trimming pared 3 bases from V and 4 bases from J, leaving 13 bases between. Germline V gives CDR1 SGHTS, CDR2 YDEGEE. The CDR3 covers 14 residues. CDR3 sequence (DNA): TGTGCCAGCAGCTCACAAGGAAATGCCTATGGCTACACCTTC. This translates into CASSSQGNAYGYTF.

In its sample, this clonotype ranks as medium-sized. J is TRBJ2-1 and V is TRBV12-5; 8 nucleotides align to TRBD1. The V gene's germline CDR1 is LGHNT and CDR2 FRNRAP. This CDR3 is 15 amino acids long. J lost 5 bases, V lost 6 bases, and 9 bases had no gene match. CDR3 sequence reads: CASGSTGGYHNEQFF. In nucleotides, the CDR3 is TGTGCTAGTGGGTCCACAGGGGGATATCACAATGAGCAGTTCTTC.